This entry lists 8 T cell receptor beta chains sequenced from one sample in a study of technical replicates of blood from several donors. Only in-frame clones appear in the TCRdb table, and some are missing; sequencing was by immunoSEQ multiplex PCR. This repertoire shows about 15,000 clones, roughly 87% found once; its top ten account for roughly 12%. Input material: PBMCs. Every receptor here comes from a human donor in good health.

The chain is built from TRBV27 and TRBJ2-7; TRBD2 agrees at 14 bases. Trimming cost V 5 bases and J 5 bases; bases outside gene matches: 5. Per germline, CDR1 MNHEY and CDR2 SMNVEV (reference sequence). The CDR3 runs 15 residues. The chain's CDR3 is CASSPGLAGENEQYF. CDR3 coding DNA: TGTGCCAGCAGTCCGGGACTAGCGGGAGAGAACGAGCAGTACTTC.

This clone appeared once. The CDR3 DNA reads as TGTGCCAGCAGCTTGGGGTGGGGCAGGGGGACGGACACTGAAGCTTTCTTT. As protein: CASSLGWGRGTDTEAFF. The V call is TRBV5-8, the J call TRBJ1-1; TRBD1 agrees at 7 bases. The CDR3 is made up of 17 amino acids. Germline lookup yields CDR1 SGHTS and CDR2 YDEGEE. Germline trimming cut 0 bases from V and 3 bases from J; bases unmatched to any gene: 11.

The rearrangement joins TRBV30 to TRBJ2-7; 10 bases fit TRBD1. Per the germline V gene, CDR1 is GTSNPN and CDR2 is SVGIG (reference sequence). The ends lost 8 bases at V and 1 base at J; junction bases unmatched: 8. The CDR3 consists of 14 residues. CDR3 coding DNA: TGTGCCCTTTCCCGGGACAGGGGTTCCTACGAGCAGTACTTC. Encoded protein: CALSRDRGSYEQYF.

The rearrangement joins TRBV27 to TRBJ2-2, with 9 nucleotides matching TRBD1. From germline, CDR1 is MNHEY and CDR2 SMNVEV (reference sequence). After removal of 3 bases from V and 3 bases from J, the junction contained 5 bases not matched to a gene. There are 16 residues in the CDR3. Here the CDR3 DNA reads TGTGCCAGCAGTTTCTGGGACAGGGTCGACACCGGGGAGCTGTTTTTT. The encoded protein is CASSFWDRVDTGELFF.

The J gene is TRBJ2-7, the V gene TRBV5-1, with 8 bases lining up with TRBD2. Germline-derived CDR1 and CDR2 are SGHRS and YFSETQ. V trimming: 3 bases; J trimming: 0 bases; junction bases outside the gene matches: 8. This CDR3 is 16 amino acids long. The CDR3 spells CASSWASGFPSYEQYF. CDR3 nucleotides: TGCGCCAGCAGCTGGGCTAGCGGGTTTCCCTCCTACGAGCAGTACTTC. Combining the CDR3 with reference TRBV5-1 and TRBJ2-7 gives the whole variable domain KAGVTQTPRYLIKTRGQQVTLSCSPISGHRSVSWYQQTPGQGLQFLFEYFSETQRNKGNFPGRFSGRQFSNSRSEMNVSTLELGDSALYLCASSWASGFPSYEQYFGPGTRLTVT.

This chain joins TRBV28 and TRBJ1-1, with a tentative D call TRBD1 (6 bases). The CDR3 is made up of 10 amino acids. V gave up 8 bases and J gave up 9 bases, with 10 bases separating them. In germline, CDR1 is MDHEN, CDR2 SYDVKM. CDR3 residues: CASGQRKAFF. The CDR3 DNA follows: TGTGCCAGCGGACAGAGAAAAGCTTTCTTT.

The CDR3 loop is CASNGQGAGGQYF. The CDR3 DNA reads as TGCGCCAGCAATGGACAGGGGGCGGGTGGGCAGTATTTT. The rearrangement joins TRBV10-2 to TRBJ2-3; 11 nucleotides agree with TRBD1. The CDR3 length is 13 residues. V was clipped by 7 bases and J by 11 bases; unmatched bases: 8. Germline values: CDR1 WSHSY, CDR2 SAAADI.

This clone was seen more than once but under ten times. The rearrangement links TRBV2 to TRBJ2-2; 13 nucleotides agree with TRBD2. Germline V gene lookup returns CDR1 SNHLY and CDR2 FYNNEI. V dropped 8 bases and J dropped 5; count of bases not matched to a gene: 5. The CDR3 is 15 amino acids. CDR3 amino acids: CASLPGLAGTGELFF. The DNA of the CDR3 is TGTGCCAGCCTCCCGGGACTAGCGGGAACCGGGGAGCTGTTTTTT.